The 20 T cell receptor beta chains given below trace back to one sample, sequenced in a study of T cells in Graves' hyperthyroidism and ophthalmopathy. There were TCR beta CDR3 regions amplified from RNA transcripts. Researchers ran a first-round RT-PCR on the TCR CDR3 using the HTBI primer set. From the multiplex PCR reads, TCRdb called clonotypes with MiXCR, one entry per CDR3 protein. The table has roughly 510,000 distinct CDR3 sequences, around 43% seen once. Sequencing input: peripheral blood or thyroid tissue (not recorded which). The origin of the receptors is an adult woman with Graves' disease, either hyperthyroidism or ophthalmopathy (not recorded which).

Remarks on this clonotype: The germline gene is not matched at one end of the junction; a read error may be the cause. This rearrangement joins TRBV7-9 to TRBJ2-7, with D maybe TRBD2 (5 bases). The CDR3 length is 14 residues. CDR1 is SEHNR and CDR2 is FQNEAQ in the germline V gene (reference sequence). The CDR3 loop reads CASSHPGYSYEQYF. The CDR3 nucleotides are TGCGCCAGCAGCCATCCGGGGTACTCCTACGAGCAGTACTTC.

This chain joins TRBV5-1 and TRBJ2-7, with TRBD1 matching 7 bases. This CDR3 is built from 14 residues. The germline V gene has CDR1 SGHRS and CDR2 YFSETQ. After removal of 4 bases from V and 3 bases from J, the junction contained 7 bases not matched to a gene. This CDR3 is CASSTGQNYYEQYF. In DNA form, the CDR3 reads TGCGCCAGCAGCACGGGACAGAACTACTACGAGCAGTACTTC.

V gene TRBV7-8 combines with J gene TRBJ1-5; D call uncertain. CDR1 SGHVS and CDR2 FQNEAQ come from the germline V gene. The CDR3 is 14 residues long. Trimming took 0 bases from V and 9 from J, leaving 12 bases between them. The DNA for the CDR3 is TGTGCCAGCAGCTTAGCGTTTGGGGTGGCGCCCCAGCATTTT. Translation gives CASSLAFGVAPQHF.

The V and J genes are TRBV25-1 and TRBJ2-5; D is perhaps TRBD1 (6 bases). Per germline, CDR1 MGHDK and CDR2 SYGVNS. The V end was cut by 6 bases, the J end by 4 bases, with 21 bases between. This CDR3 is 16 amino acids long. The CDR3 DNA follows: TGTGCCAGCAGCACCTCCAGCCGGGCACAGGGAGAGACCCAGTACTTC. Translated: CASSTSSRAQGETQYF.

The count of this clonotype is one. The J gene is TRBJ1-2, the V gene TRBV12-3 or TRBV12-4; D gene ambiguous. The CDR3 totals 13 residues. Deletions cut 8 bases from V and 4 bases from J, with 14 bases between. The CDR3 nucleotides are TGTGCCAGCGCTGACCCACCCTCCTATGGCTACACCTTC. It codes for CASADPPSYGYTF.

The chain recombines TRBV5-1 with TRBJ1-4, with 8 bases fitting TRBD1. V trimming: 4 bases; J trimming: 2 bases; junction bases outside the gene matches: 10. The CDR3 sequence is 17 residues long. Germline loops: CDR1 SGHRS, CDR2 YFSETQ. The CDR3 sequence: CASSPRQGSNTNEKLFF. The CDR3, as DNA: TGCGCCAGCAGCCCGAGACAGGGGTCGAACACTAATGAAAAACTGTTTTTT.

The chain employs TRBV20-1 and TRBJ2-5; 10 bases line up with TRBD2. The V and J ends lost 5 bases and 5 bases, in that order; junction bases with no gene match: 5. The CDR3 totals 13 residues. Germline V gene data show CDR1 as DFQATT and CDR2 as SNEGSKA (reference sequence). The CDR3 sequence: CSALAGGRETQYF. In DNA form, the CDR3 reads TGCAGTGCTTTAGCGGGAGGACGGGAGACCCAGTACTTC.

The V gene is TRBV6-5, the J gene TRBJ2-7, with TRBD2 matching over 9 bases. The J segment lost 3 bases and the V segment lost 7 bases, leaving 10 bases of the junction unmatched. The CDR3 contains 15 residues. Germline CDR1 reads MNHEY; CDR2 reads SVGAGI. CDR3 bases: TGTGCCAGCACGCGGACTAGCGCATCATACTACGAGCAGTACTTC. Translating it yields CASTRTSASYYEQYF.

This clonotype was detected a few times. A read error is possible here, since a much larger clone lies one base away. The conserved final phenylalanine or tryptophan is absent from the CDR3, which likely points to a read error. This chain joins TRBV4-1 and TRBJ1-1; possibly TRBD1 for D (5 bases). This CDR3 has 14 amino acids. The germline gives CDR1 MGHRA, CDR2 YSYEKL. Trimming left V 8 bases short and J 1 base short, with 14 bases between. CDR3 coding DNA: TGCGCCAGCTCGACGGGGCAGCAGAACACTGAAGCTTTCCTT. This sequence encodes CASSTGQQNTEAFL.

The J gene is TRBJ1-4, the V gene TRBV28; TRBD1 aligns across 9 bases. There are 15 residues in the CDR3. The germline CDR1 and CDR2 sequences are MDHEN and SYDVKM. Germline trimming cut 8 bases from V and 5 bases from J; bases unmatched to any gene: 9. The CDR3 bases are TGTGCCAGCTTTTCGACCGGGACAGGGAATGAAAAACTGTTTTTT. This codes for CASFSTGTGNEKLFF. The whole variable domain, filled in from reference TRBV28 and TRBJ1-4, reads DVKVTQSSRYLVKRTGEKVFLECVQDMDHENMFWYRQDPGLGLRLIYFSYDVKMKEKGDIPEGYSVSREKKERFSLILESASTNQTSMYLCASFSTGTGNEKLFFGSGTQLSVL.

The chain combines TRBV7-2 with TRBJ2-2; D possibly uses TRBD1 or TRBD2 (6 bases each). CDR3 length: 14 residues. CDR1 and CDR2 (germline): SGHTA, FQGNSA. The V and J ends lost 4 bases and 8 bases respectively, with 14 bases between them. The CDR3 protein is CASSSSGAQGELFF. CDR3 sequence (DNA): TGTGCCAGCAGCTCATCGGGGGCCCAGGGGGAGCTGTTTTTT.

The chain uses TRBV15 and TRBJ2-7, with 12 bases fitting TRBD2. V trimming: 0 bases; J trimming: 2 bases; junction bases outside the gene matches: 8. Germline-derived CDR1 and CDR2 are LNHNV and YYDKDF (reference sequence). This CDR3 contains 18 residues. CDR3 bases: TGTGCCACCAGCAGAGATCCAGCGTCTAGCGGGGGGGCCTACGAGCAGTACTTC. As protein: CATSRDPASSGGAYEQYF.

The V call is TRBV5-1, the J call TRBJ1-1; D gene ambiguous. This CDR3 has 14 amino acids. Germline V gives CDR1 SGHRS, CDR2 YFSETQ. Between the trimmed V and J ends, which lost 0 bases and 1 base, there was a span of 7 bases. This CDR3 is CASSLESGNTEAFF. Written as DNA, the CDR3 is TGCGCCAGCAGCTTGGAAAGCGGGAACACTGAAGCTTTCTTT.

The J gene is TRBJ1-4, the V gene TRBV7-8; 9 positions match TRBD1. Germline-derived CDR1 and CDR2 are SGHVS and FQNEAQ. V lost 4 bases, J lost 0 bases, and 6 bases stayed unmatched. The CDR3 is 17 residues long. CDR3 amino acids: CASSSRDRESTNEKLFF. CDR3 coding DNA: TGTGCCAGCAGCTCCCGGGACAGGGAATCAACTAATGAAAAACTGTTTTTT.

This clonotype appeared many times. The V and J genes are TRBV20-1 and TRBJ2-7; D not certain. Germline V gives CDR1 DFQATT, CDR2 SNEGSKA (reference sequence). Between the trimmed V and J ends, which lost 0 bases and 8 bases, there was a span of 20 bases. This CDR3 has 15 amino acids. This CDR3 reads CSARDPTFRSSKQYF. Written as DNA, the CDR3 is TGCAGTGCTAGAGATCCGACTTTTCGTAGTTCGAAGCAGTACTTC.

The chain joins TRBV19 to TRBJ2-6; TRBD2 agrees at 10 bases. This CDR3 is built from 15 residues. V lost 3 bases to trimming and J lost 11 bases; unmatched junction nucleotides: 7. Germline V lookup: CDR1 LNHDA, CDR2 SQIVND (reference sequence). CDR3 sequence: CASSIRTSGAYVLTF. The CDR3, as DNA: TGTGCCAGTAGTATCCGGACTAGCGGCGCCTACGTCCTGACTTTC.

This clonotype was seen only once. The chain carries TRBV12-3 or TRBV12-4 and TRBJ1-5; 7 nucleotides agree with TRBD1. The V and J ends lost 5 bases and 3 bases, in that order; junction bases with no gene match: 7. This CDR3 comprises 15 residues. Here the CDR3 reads CASSKRDSHNQPQHF. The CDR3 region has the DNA TGTGCCAGCAGTAAACGGGACAGCCACAATCAGCCCCAGCATTTT.

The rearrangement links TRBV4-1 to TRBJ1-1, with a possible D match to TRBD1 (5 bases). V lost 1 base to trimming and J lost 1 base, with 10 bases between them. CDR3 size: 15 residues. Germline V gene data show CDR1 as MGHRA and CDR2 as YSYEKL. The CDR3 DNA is TGCGCCAGCAGCCAAGTTGGTCAGGGGAACACTGAAGCTTTCTTT. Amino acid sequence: CASSQVGQGNTEAFF.

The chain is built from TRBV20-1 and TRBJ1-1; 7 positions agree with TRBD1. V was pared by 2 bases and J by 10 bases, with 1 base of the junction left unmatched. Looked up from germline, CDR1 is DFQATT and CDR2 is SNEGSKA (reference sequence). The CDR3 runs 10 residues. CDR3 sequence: CSARPGGAFF. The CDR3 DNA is TGCAGTGCTAGACCAGGGGGAGCTTTCTTT.

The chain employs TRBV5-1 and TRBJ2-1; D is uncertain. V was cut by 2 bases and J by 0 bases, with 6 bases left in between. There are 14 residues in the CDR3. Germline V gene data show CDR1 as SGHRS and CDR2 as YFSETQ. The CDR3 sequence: CASSLQSSYNEQFF. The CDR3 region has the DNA TGCGCCAGCAGCTTACAAAGCTCCTACAATGAGCAGTTCTTC.